These 30 T cell receptor beta chains originate from one sample sequenced in a study of T cell repertoires in cytomegalovirus infection. TCRdb re-derived calls from the reads in MiXCR, one entry per CDR3 protein. The data show almost 300,000 distinct CDR3 sequences, roughly a tenth seen once. Material: PBMCs. The receptors shown here come from a human donor in good health (CMV status not recorded). Some clones in this sample may be carry-over from other donors' samples.

This clonotype was counted at least ten times. The J gene is TRBJ2-5, the V gene TRBV19; D might be TRBD2 (6 bases). The CDR3 runs 15 residues. Looked up from germline, CDR1 is LNHDA and CDR2 is SQIVND (reference sequence). V dropped 5 bases and J dropped 5 bases, with 18 bases sitting between them. CDR3 region: CASSVSSPGGETQYF. In DNA, the CDR3 is TGTGCCAGTAGTGTTAGCTCCCCCGGAGGGGAGACCCAGTACTTC.

This clonotype was recorded at least ten times. The chain is built from TRBV20-1 and TRBJ2-5, with 15 bases fitting TRBD2. The germline CDR1 and CDR2 sequences are DFQATT and SNEGSKA (reference sequence). J gave up 1 base and V 5 bases, and 5 bases lay outside the gene matches. This CDR3 has 16 residues. The CDR3 is CSAPGTSGGTQETQYF. The CDR3 DNA reads as TGCAGTGCTCCCGGGACTAGCGGGGGGACCCAAGAGACCCAGTACTTC.

This clonotype was seen only a few times. V and J are TRBV29-1 and TRBJ2-1; 8 bases align to TRBD2. The trim removed 8 bases at V and 8 bases at J, leaving 11 bases unmatched. This CDR3 region has 13 residues. The germline V gene encodes CDR1 SQVTM and CDR2 ANQGSEA. The CDR3 sequence is CSSGRGARDEQFF. Written as DNA, the CDR3 is TGCAGCAGCGGGCGGGGGGCCCGGGATGAGCAGTTCTTC.

The table lists this clonotype with many counts. The chain employs TRBV6-1 and TRBJ1-2; D is unresolved. Germline values: CDR1 MNHNS, CDR2 SASEGT. The V end was cut by 6 bases, the J end by 5 bases, with 10 bases between. This CDR3 has 12 amino acids. In DNA form, the CDR3 reads TGTGCCAGCAGCCCTACCCCGTATGGCTACACCTTC. It codes for CASSPTPYGYTF.

This clonotype was detected a few times. The V and J genes are TRBV28 and TRBJ2-1; D gene unclear. Germline V gives CDR1 MDHEN, CDR2 SYDVKM. V was cut by 4 bases and J by 3 bases, with 10 bases left in between. The CDR3 length is 14 residues. CDR3 amino acids: CASSYPPDYNEQFF. The DNA of the CDR3 is TGTGCCAGCAGTTATCCCCCGGACTACAATGAGCAGTTCTTC.

At least ten counts were recorded for this clonotype. This chain links TRBV7-2 with TRBJ1-1; D gene ambiguous. This CDR3 is 12 amino acids long. V lost 3 bases, J lost 11 bases, and 13 bases lay in between. Germline CDR1 is SGHTA and CDR2 is FQGNSA. The CDR3, as DNA: TGTGCCAGCAGCTTGATGGCGAGTCGGGCTTTCTTT. Amino acids: CASSLMASRAFF. Full variable domain (outside the CDR3, taken from reference TRBV7-2 and TRBJ1-1): GAGVSQSPSNKVTEKGKDVELRCDPISGHTALYWYRQSLGQGLEFLIYFQGNSAPDKSGLPSDRFSAERTGGSVSTLTIQRTQQEDSAVYLCASSLMASRAFFGQGTRLTVV.

This clonotype occurred many times. The CDR3 protein is CSVDPGNTGELFF. Here the CDR3 DNA reads TGCAGCGTTGACCCAGGGAACACCGGGGAGCTGTTTTTT. V gene TRBV29-1 combines with J gene TRBJ2-2, with D unresolved. The CDR3 consists of 13 residues. Trimming took 3 bases from V and 1 from J, leaving 6 bases between them. Germline CDR1 and CDR2: SQVTM and ANQGSEA.

This clonotype was found many times. The chain recombines TRBV28 with TRBJ1-4; a possible D gene is TRBD1 (5 bases). This CDR3 comprises 12 residues. V was clipped by 7 bases and J by 5 bases, with 8 bases between them. Looked up from germline, CDR1 is MDHEN and CDR2 is SYDVKM. Here the CDR3 DNA reads TGTGCCAGCACTGGGGGGAATGAAAAACTGTTTTTT. Protein product: CASTGGNEKLFF.

The DNA of the CDR3 is TGTGCCAGCAGGGGACAGGGGTCCGCCGAGCAGTACGTC. Amino acid sequence: CASRGQGSAEQYV. The chain uses TRBV28 and TRBJ2-7; 10 bases match TRBD1. J lost 6 bases, V lost 6 bases, and 5 bases had no gene match. The length of the CDR3 is 13 residues. Germline assignment: CDR1 MDHEN and CDR2 SYDVKM.

This clonotype occurred many times. The CDR3 nucleotides are TGTGCCAGCAGTAGCGGGGGGGACTACAATGAGCAGTTCTTC. Protein product: CASSSGGDYNEQFF. This rearrangement joins TRBV12-3 or TRBV12-4 to TRBJ2-1, with 10 bases that match TRBD2. The junction had 1 base not matched to a gene; V was cut back by 5 bases and J by 3 bases. This CDR3 has 14 residues.

In its sample, this clonotype was seen many times. The chain joins TRBV18 to TRBJ1-5, with a tentative D call TRBD1 (5 bases). The germline V gene has CDR1 KGHSH and CDR2 LQKENI. This CDR3 has 16 amino acids. Trimming removed 3 bases at V and 0 bases at J, with 12 bases between. CDR3 DNA sequence: TGTGCCAGCTCACCCCGGGGGAGAAATAGCAATCAGCCCCAGCATTTT. This codes for CASSPRGRNSNQPQHF.

V and J are TRBV9 and TRBJ2-2; D gene ambiguous. Trimming pared 3 bases from V and 4 bases from J, leaving 13 bases between. Per germline, CDR1 SGDLS and CDR2 YYNGEE. The CDR3 runs 15 residues. CDR3 region: CASSDSGRTTGELFF. As DNA, the CDR3 is TGTGCCAGCAGCGATTCGGGCCGCACCACCGGGGAGCTGTTTTTT.

In this sample, this clonotype turned up many times. CDR3 in amino acids: CAISEGFEQYV. CDR3 in DNA: TGTGCCATCAGTGAAGGGTTCGAGCAGTACGTC. The J gene is TRBJ2-7, the V gene TRBV10-3, with D unresolved. Germline lookup yields CDR1 ENHRY and CDR2 SYGVKD. The CDR3 has 11 residues. V gave up 3 bases and J gave up 6 bases, with 6 bases separating them.

This clonotype was detected once. J is TRBJ1-4 and V is TRBV10-3, with 7 bases matching TRBD1. In germline, CDR1 is ENHRY, CDR2 SYGVKD. V lost 2 bases and J lost 0; bases outside the gene matches: 3. There are 16 residues in the CDR3. This CDR3 reads CAISEHRGATNEKLFF. The CDR3 coding sequence is TGTGCCATCAGTGAGCACAGGGGTGCAACTAATGAAAAACTGTTTTTT.

Concerning this clonotype: This could be a read error, since a much larger clone is one nucleotide away. The V and J genes are TRBV28 and TRBJ2-1, with TRBD1 identical over 7 bases. The length of the CDR3 is 14 residues. CDR1 is MDHEN and CDR2 is SYDVKM in the germline V gene. The CDR3 region has the DNA TGTGCCTGCAGTTTAGGGGGACAGTACAATGAGCAGTTCTTC. Amino acid sequence: CACSLGGQYNEQFF.

In its sample, this clonotype was seen many times. The chain has TRBV2 and TRBJ2-5; TRBD1 aligns across 7 bases. The CDR3 runs 14 residues. Germline V gene data show CDR1 as SNHLY and CDR2 as FYNNEI. V shed 6 bases, J shed 5 bases, and the junction held 9 bases outside the gene matches. The CDR3 DNA is TGTGCCAGCAGGCTACAGGGGATCGGGGAGACCCAGTACTTC. It codes for CASRLQGIGETQYF.

As to this clonotype: A much more abundant neighbour one base away suggests this may be a read error. The chain has TRBV20-1 and TRBJ2-4; a weak D match, TRBD1 (6 bases). Germline V CDR1 and CDR2: DFQATT, SNEGSKA (reference sequence). Trimming left V 6 bases short and J 2 bases short, with 11 bases between. The CDR3 runs to 13 residues. The CDR3 region is CSAPTGPKNIQYF. In nucleotides, the CDR3 is TGCAGTGCCCCTACAGGGCCCAAAAACATTCAGTACTTC.

This clonotype was picked up many times. The chain employs TRBV28 and TRBJ2-2, with a weak D call TRBD1 (5 bases). V was trimmed by 7 bases and J by 6 bases, leaving 21 bases between them. Germline V gives CDR1 MDHEN, CDR2 SYDVKM. The CDR3 contains 16 residues. The CDR3 nucleotides are TGTGCCAGCACCCCCCCAGGACATGAAGTCGCCGGGGAGCTGTTTTTT. Protein product: CASTPPGHEVAGELFF.

This clonotype was counted at least ten times. The rearrangement links TRBV6-2 or TRBV6-3 to TRBJ2-2; 11 bases line up with TRBD2. CDR1 and CDR2 (germline): MNHEY, SVGEGT. V lost 8 bases to trimming and J lost 0 bases; unmatched junction nucleotides: 2. This CDR3 region has 15 residues. The CDR3 sequence: CASRLAGTNTGELFF. In DNA, the CDR3 is TGTGCCAGCCGACTAGCGGGGACGAACACCGGGGAGCTGTTTTTT.

This clonotype has at least ten counts. This rearrangement joins TRBV7-8 to TRBJ2-3; a weak D match, TRBD2 (6 bases). CDR1 is SGHVS and CDR2 is FQNEAQ in the germline V gene. This CDR3 is 15 amino acids long. V was trimmed by 5 bases and J by 5 bases, leaving 17 bases between them. CDR3 coding DNA: TGTGCCAGCAGCCACGGAGGGGACCGGGGAGATACGCAGTATTTT. This sequence encodes CASSHGGDRGDTQYF.

This clonotype was found a few times. The J gene is TRBJ1-2, the V gene TRBV3-1; the D is unclear. Germline V CDR1 and CDR2: LGHDT, YNNKEL (reference sequence). CDR3 length: 14 residues. Trimming took 0 bases from V and 3 from J, leaving 8 bases between them. CDR3 in amino acids: CASSQDVAYYGYTF. The CDR3 coding sequence is TGTGCCAGCAGCCAAGATGTCGCCTACTATGGCTACACCTTC.

This rearrangement joins TRBV2 to TRBJ1-2; D unresolved. The CDR3 is 15 residues long. The germline V gene has CDR1 SNHLY and CDR2 FYNNEI. Trimming removed 6 bases at V and 4 bases at J, with 18 bases between. CDR3 amino acids: CASRDRSYSGYGYTF. In nucleotides, the CDR3 is TGTGCCAGCAGGGATAGGAGTTACAGCGGCTATGGCTACACCTTC.

This clonotype was detected only a few times. This chain connects TRBV7-2 to TRBJ2-1; 9 nucleotides align to TRBD2. The CDR3 covers 11 residues. Germline V gene lookup returns CDR1 SGHTA and CDR2 FQGNSA. J lost 15 bases, V lost 7 bases, and 7 bases had no gene match. The CDR3 here is CASTRGGALFF. The CDR3 DNA reads as TGTGCCAGCACTCGCGGGGGGGCGTTGTTCTTC.

This clonotype was seen many times. The V gene is TRBV7-2, the J gene TRBJ1-2; D might be TRBD1 (5 bases). Trimming left V 3 bases short and J 4 bases short, with 12 bases between. From germline, CDR1 is SGHTA and CDR2 FQGNSA. CDR3 length: 14 residues. This CDR3 is CASSFQGRGYGYTF. Here the CDR3 DNA reads TGTGCCAGCAGCTTTCAGGGCCGTGGCTATGGCTACACCTTC. The variable domain in full, completed from reference TRBV7-2 and TRBJ1-2, reads GAGVSQSPSNKVTEKGKDVELRCDPISGHTALYWYRQSLGQGLEFLIYFQGNSAPDKSGLPSDRFSAERTGGSVSTLTIQRTQQEDSAVYLCASSFQGRGYGYTFGSGTRLTVV.

This clonotype was observed many times. The chain recombines TRBV7-2 with TRBJ1-2; D unclear. V lost 0 bases, J lost 8 bases, and 13 bases lay in between. The germline V gene has CDR1 SGHTA and CDR2 FQGNSA. The CDR3 spans 14 residues. This CDR3 reads CASSLAASRRGYTF. The CDR3 DNA sequence: TGTGCCAGCAGCTTAGCTGCCTCTCGCCGGGGCTACACCTTC.

This clonotype was seen at least ten times. The rearrangement links TRBV6-6 to TRBJ2-3; 9 nucleotides align to TRBD2. Trimming at V came to 2 bases and at J to 1 base, leaving 7 bases not matched to a gene. Germline loops: CDR1 MNHNY, CDR2 SVGAGI (reference sequence). The CDR3 extends over 17 amino acids. CDR3 residues: CASSYLQRGVRTDTQYF. Here the CDR3 DNA reads TGTGCCAGCAGTTACCTCCAGCGGGGGGTGCGCACAGATACGCAGTATTTT.

This clonotype was detected ten times or more. V usage is TRBV7-8 and J usage is TRBJ2-2; D not resolved. CDR3 length: 14 residues. Trimming shortened V by 5 bases and J by 2 bases, and 9 bases separated the two germline ends. Germline V gives CDR1 SGHVS, CDR2 FQNEAQ. The CDR3 is CASSQGPNTGELFF. Written as DNA, the CDR3 is TGTGCCAGCAGCCAAGGGCCTAACACCGGGGAGCTGTTTTTT.

This clonotype was found many times. The V call is TRBV6-1, the J call TRBJ2-7; maybe TRBD1 (5 bases). This CDR3 is 15 amino acids long. Trimming pared 5 bases from V and 3 bases from J, leaving 17 bases between. CDR1 is MNHNS and CDR2 is SASEGT in the germline V gene. This chain's CDR3 is CASSKTENRRYEQYF. CDR3 sequence (DNA): TGTGCCAGCAGTAAGACAGAGAATCGGCGCTACGAGCAGTACTTC.

This clonotype came up many times. The chain joins TRBV28 to TRBJ1-2, with unresolved D. Per germline, CDR1 MDHEN and CDR2 SYDVKM. This CDR3 has 12 amino acids. The V gene lost 6 bases and the J gene lost 6 bases, with 11 bases spanning the gap. In DNA form, the CDR3 reads TGTGCCAGCAGCCAAACGGGGAATGGCTACACCTTC. As protein: CASSQTGNGYTF.

This clonotype was counted a few times. This sequence joins TRBV6-5 and TRBJ1-5; D possibly corresponds to TRBD1 (5 bases). In germline, CDR1 is MNHEY, CDR2 SVGAGI. The CDR3 has 13 amino acids. Deletions cut 5 bases from V and 5 bases from J, with 10 bases between. CDR3 nucleotide sequence: TGTGCCAGCAGTATCGACAGATATCAGCCCCAGCATTTT. It is translated as CASSIDRYQPQHF.